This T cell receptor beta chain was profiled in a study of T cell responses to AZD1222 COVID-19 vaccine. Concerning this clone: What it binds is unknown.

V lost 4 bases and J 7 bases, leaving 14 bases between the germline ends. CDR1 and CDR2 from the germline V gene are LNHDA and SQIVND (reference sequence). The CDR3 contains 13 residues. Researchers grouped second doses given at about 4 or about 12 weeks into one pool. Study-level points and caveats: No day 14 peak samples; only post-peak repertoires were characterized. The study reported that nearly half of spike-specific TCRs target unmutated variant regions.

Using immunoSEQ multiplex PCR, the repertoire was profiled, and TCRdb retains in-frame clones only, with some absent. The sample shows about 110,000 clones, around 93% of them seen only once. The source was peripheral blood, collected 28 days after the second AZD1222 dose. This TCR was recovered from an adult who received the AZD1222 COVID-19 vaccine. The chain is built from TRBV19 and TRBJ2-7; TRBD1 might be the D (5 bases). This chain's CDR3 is CASSTQDLGEQYF. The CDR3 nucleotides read TGTGCCAGTAGTACACAGGATCTGGGGGAGCAGTACTTC. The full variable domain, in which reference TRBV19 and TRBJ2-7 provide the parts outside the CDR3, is DGGITQSPKYLFRKEGQNVTLSCEQNLNHDAMYWYRQDPGQGLRLIYYSQIVNDFQKGDIAEGYSVSREKKESFPLTVTSAQKNPTAFYLCASSTQDLGEQYFGPGTRLTVT.